This entry lists 15 T cell receptor beta chains sequenced from one sample in a study of shared clonotypes between healthy human individuals. Here immunoSEQ multiplex PCR was the method, and the copy in TCRdb shows in-frame clones only, minus some. Altogether some 89,000 clones are present, 67% being singletons, with the ten largest covering around 41%. Sequenced: memory CD8+ T cells sorted from blood. As to subset: CD45RO+ cells pooled with CCR7-negative TemRA cells. Source of these receptors: a man aged 25-45 years in good health.

The chain combines TRBV6-6 with TRBJ2-1, with D possibly TRBD1 on 6 matching bases. The germline CDR1 and CDR2 sequences are MNHNY and SVGAGI (reference sequence). V was shortened by 3 bases and J by 6 bases, with 9 bases between the two germline ends. CDR3 length: 13 amino acids. The CDR3 spells CASSYGGLNEQFF. The DNA for the CDR3 is TGTGCCAGCAGTTATGGGGGCCTCAATGAGCAGTTCTTC.

The chain employs TRBV28 and TRBJ2-7, with TRBD1 identical over 7 bases. V trimming: 3 bases; J trimming: 2 bases; junction bases outside the gene matches: 7. Germline loops: CDR1 MDHEN, CDR2 SYDVKM. This CDR3 comprises 15 residues. This chain's CDR3 is CASSFDREIPYEQYF. The CDR3 coding sequence is TGTGCCAGCAGTTTCGACAGGGAAATCCCCTACGAGCAGTACTTC.

The CDR3 spells CASGTSGYEQYF. The CDR3 DNA sequence: TGTGCCAGCGGGACTAGCGGCTACGAGCAGTACTTC. The chain has TRBV27 and TRBJ2-7, with 11 bases matching TRBD2. The CDR3 consists of 12 residues. Germline trimming cut 8 bases from V and 3 bases from J; bases unmatched to any gene: 0. Per the germline V gene, CDR1 is MNHEY and CDR2 is SMNVEV (reference sequence).

The rearrangement joins TRBV7-9 to TRBJ2-2; D is possibly TRBD1 or TRBD2 (5 bases each). Germline CDR1 is SEHNR and CDR2 is FQNEAQ (reference sequence). This CDR3 contains 16 residues. The germline V and J ends were trimmed by 1 base and 4 bases, with 13 bases remaining between them. CDR3 nucleotides: TGTGCCAGCAGCTTAGGGGGGAGTTGGAGCACCGGGGAGCTGTTTTTT. It is translated as CASSLGGSWSTGELFF.

The sample holds a few counts of this clone. The chain carries TRBV21-1 and TRBJ2-1; the D call TRBD2 from the table was never checked on the DNA. TRBV21-1 is given as a pseudogene. This CDR3 contains 16 residues. CDR3 loop: CASSPTGLAGYNEQFF. In DNA form, the CDR3 reads TGTGCCAGCAGCCCCACGGGACTAGCGGGGTACAATGAGCAGTTCTTC.

CDR3 in amino acids: CASSQVPGLAGGLHEQFF. The CDR3 coding sequence is TGTGCCAGCAGCCAAGTCCCCGGACTAGCGGGAGGGTTGCATGAGCAGTTCTTC. The chain joins TRBV14 to TRBJ2-1; 15 bases align to TRBD2. J was trimmed by 8 bases and V by 1 base; bases with no gene match: 9. The CDR3 spans 18 residues. Germline CDR1 SGHDN, CDR2 FVKESK.

V usage is TRBV5-1 and J usage is TRBJ2-3; 11 nucleotides match TRBD2. V shed 3 bases, J shed 0 bases, and the junction held 3 bases outside the gene matches. Germline V lookup: CDR1 SGHRS, CDR2 YFSETQ. This CDR3 spans 16 amino acids. The CDR3 nucleotides read TGCGCCAGCAGCTCTAGACTAGCGGGGAGCACAGATACGCAGTATTTT. Amino acids: CASSSRLAGSTDTQYF.

In this sample, this clone turned up many times. The chain has TRBV6-5 and TRBJ1-2; D is perhaps TRBD1 (6 bases). CDR1 is MNHEY and CDR2 is SVGAGI in the germline V gene. Trimming stripped 4 bases from V and 6 bases from J, with 12 bases between. This CDR3 is 13 amino acids long. CDR3 DNA: TGTGCCAGCAGTTCACAAGGGGGAAATGGCTACACCTTC. Residues: CASSSQGGNGYTF.

The chain employs TRBV7-6 and TRBJ2-5; 11 positions match TRBD2. The V gene end was trimmed by 3 bases and the J gene end by 0 bases; junction bases not matched to a gene: 3. Germline CDR1 is SGHVS and CDR2 is FNYEAQ. The CDR3 spans 16 residues. The CDR3 DNA is TGTGCCAGCAGCTTCCAGACTAGCGGGAACCAAGAGACCCAGTACTTC. Translation: CASSFQTSGNQETQYF.

V is TRBV6-4 and J is TRBJ2-1, with 9 bases fitting TRBD2. Germline V gene data show CDR1 as MRHNA and CDR2 as SNTAGT. J gave up 6 bases and V 2 bases, and 5 bases lay outside the gene matches. The CDR3 contains 15 residues. CDR3 sequence reads: CASSDESSGSNEQFF. In DNA form, the CDR3 reads TGTGCCAGCAGTGACGAGAGTAGCGGGAGCAATGAGCAGTTCTTC.

The chain is built from TRBV7-6 and TRBJ2-3; no firm D call. The length of the CDR3 is 14 residues. Per germline, CDR1 SGHVS and CDR2 FNYEAQ. V was pared by 5 bases and J by 0 bases, with 9 bases between. CDR3 nucleotides: TGTGCCAGCAGCCCCCCTGGGAGCACAGATACGCAGTATTTT. It codes for CASSPPGSTDTQYF.

V gene TRBV6-1 combines with J gene TRBJ1-4, with TRBD1 as a possible D gene (6 bases). CDR3 length: 15 residues. Trimming stripped 0 bases from V and 7 bases from J, with 12 bases between. The V gene's germline CDR1 is MNHNS and CDR2 SASEGT. The CDR3, as DNA: TGTGCCAGCAGTGAAGCGGGGGGGGCGGTTGAAAAACTGTTTTTT. Translated, it gives CASSEAGGAVEKLFF.

The gene calls are TRBV25-1 and TRBJ2-1; the D gene is possibly TRBD2 (6 bases). Trimming took off 8 bases at V and 5 bases at J, with 19 bases between the two ends. Germline CDR1 MGHDK, CDR2 SYGVNS. The CDR3 contains 15 residues. Written as DNA, the CDR3 is TGTGCCAGCGGAGGGGTTAGAGGAGGAGACAATGAGCAGTTCTTC. Amino acid sequence: CASGGVRGGDNEQFF.

J is TRBJ2-1 and V is TRBV5-1; the match to TRBD2 covers 7 bases. Trimming cost V 4 bases and J 1 base; bases outside gene matches: 5. Germline values: CDR1 SGHRS, CDR2 YFSETQ. The CDR3 runs to 15 residues. The CDR3 loop is CASSTDSGSYNEQFF. DNA of the CDR3: TGCGCCAGCAGCACGGATAGCGGGTCCTACAATGAGCAGTTCTTC.

A few counts support this clone. One junction end does not reproduce the germline sequence, and a read error may be involved. The CDR3 protein is CASCEMSTGQTDTQYF. Written as DNA, the CDR3 is TGTGCCAGCTGTGAAATGTCGACGGGACAGACAGATACGCAGTATTTT. The gene calls are TRBV2 and TRBJ2-3, with TRBD1 identical over 7 bases. The germline CDR1 and CDR2 sequences are SNHLY and FYNNEI. The CDR3 totals 16 residues.